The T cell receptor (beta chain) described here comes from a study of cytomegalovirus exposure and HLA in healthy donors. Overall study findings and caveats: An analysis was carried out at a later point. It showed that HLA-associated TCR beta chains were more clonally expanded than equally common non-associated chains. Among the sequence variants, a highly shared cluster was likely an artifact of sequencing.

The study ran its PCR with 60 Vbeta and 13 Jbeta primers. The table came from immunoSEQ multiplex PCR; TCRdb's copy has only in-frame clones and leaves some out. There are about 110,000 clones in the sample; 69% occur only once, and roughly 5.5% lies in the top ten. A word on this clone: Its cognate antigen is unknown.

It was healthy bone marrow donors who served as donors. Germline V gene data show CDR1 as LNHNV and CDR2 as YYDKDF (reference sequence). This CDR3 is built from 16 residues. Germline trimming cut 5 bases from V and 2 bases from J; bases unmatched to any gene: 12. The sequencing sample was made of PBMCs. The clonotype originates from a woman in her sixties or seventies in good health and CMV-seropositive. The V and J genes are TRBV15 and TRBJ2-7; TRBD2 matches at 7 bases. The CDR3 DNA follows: TGTGCCACCAGCCCGCGAACGGGGGGACCCCCCTACGAGCAGTACTTC. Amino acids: CATSPRTGGPPYEQYF.